These 23 T cell receptor beta chains came from one sample sequenced in a study of T cell clonality in common variable immunodeficiency. TCRdb's table, derived via immunoSEQ multiplex PCR, lists solely in-frame clones and lacks some. The sample shows tens of thousands of clones, none of them appearing just once. Material for sequencing was peripheral blood mononuclear cells. These receptors all stem from a person aged 18 to 75 in good health.

This clone was found many times. The junction does not match germline at one end; this may be a read error. The read stops 3 residues short of the end of the CDR3; the missing end is completed from the germline J gene. The rearrangement joins TRBV5-4 to TRBJ2-7, with 12 positions matching TRBD2. In germline, CDR1 is SGHNT, CDR2 YYREEE (reference sequence). This CDR3 has 15 amino acids. The CDR3 DNA, read in part, is TGTGCCAGCAGCAGAGGGACTAGCGGGTCCTCCGAG. Residues: CASSRGTSGSSE. The entire CDR3 protein is CASSRGTSGSSEQYF.

This clone was recorded many times. Sequencing ends 3 residues short of the CDR3 end; the germline J gene provides the rest. This chain uses TRBV30 with TRBJ2-2; 11 nucleotides line up with TRBD2. V dropped 3 bases and J dropped 4; count of bases not matched to a gene: 7. The CDR3 extends over 16 amino acids. Germline loops: CDR1 GTSNPN, CDR2 SVGIG (reference sequence). This CDR3 is CAWRPTGTSGTGELFF. CDR3 DNA (partial): TGTGCCTGGAGACCCACGGGGACTAGCGGCACCGGGGAG.

This clone was detected ten times or more. The CDR3 end is not reached by the read, which stops 3 residues before it; the germline J gene fills it in. This chain joins TRBV5-1 and TRBJ2-2; 7 positions match TRBD2. Unmatched junction bases numbered 6, after V lost 4 bases and J lost 0 bases. CDR3 length: 16 amino acids. Looked up from germline, CDR1 is SGHRS and CDR2 is YFSETQ. CDR3 bases read: TGCGCCAGCAGCGAGATGGCGGGAGCGAACACCGGGGAG. Amino acid sequence: CASSEMAGANTGE. The entire CDR3 protein is CASSEMAGANTGELFF.

This clone came up many times. The read stops 3 residues short of the end of the CDR3; the missing end is completed from the germline J gene. The chain recombines TRBV5-1 with TRBJ2-2; no clear D. The CDR3 has 14 amino acids. V was pared by 2 bases and J by 1 base, with 6 bases between. From germline, CDR1 is SGHRS and CDR2 YFSETQ. The CDR3 bases that were read are TGCGCCAGCAGCTTTTGGCAGAACACCGGGGAG. This codes for CASSFWQNTGE. The entire CDR3 is CASSFWQNTGELFF.

This clone was seen at least ten times. The CDR3 end lies 3 residues beyond the end of the read and is filled in from the germline J gene. The chain employs TRBV30 and TRBJ1-2; 9 nucleotides agree with TRBD1. The CDR3 spans 15 residues. The J segment lost 4 bases and the V segment lost 1 base, leaving 7 bases of the junction unmatched. Germline V gene sequence: CDR1 GTSNPN, CDR2 SVGIG (reference sequence). CDR3 bases read: TGTGCCTGGAGTGGACCGGGGACAGGGAGCTATGGC. It yields the protein CAWSGPGTGSYG. The full CDR3 protein reads CAWSGPGTGSYGYTF.

In its sample, this clone was seen a few times. The read ends 3 residues before the CDR3 terminus; that terminus is restored from the germline J gene. The rearrangement joins TRBV5-1 to TRBJ2-1, with TRBD1 matching over 9 bases. The germline CDR1 and CDR2 sequences are SGHRS and YFSETQ. Trimming took 4 bases from V and 9 from J; bases not matched to a gene: 5. The CDR3 has 13 amino acids. The CDR3 here is CASSDGQGSEQFF. The covered CDR3 bases are TGCGCCAGCAGCGACGGACAGGGGAGTGAG. Full variable domain (outside the CDR3, taken from reference TRBV5-1 and TRBJ2-1): KAGVTQTPRYLIKTRGQQVTLSCSPISGHRSVSWYQQTPGQGLQFLFEYFSETQRNKGNFPGRFSGRQFSNSRSEMNVSTLELGDSALYLCASSDGQGSEQFFGPGTRLTVL.

This clone was observed at least ten times. Sequencing ends 3 residues short of the CDR3 end; the germline J gene provides the rest. The V call is TRBV20-1, the J call TRBJ2-7; no reliable D call. Trimming took 3 bases from V and 1 from J, leaving 19 bases between them. There are 16 residues in the CDR3. From germline, CDR1 is DFQATT and CDR2 SNEGSKA (reference sequence). Incomplete CDR3 DNA: TGCAGTGCTAGTTTTAAAAACTACCGGAAGTCCTACGAG. Encoded protein: CSASFKNYRKSYE. Given in full, the CDR3 is CSASFKNYRKSYEQYF.

This clone was recorded at least ten times. This CDR3 reads CASSYLAGSSYNEQFF. Incomplete CDR3 DNA: TGTGCCAGCAGCTACCTAGCGGGGAGCTCCTACAATGAG. The rearrangement joins TRBV13 to TRBJ2-1, with 9 bases matching TRBD2. The read finishes 3 residues shy of the CDR3 end, and the germline J gene is used to complete it. The germline V gene has CDR1 PRHDT and CDR2 FYEKMQ (reference sequence). V trimming: 4 bases; J trimming: 0 bases; junction bases outside the gene matches: 4. The length of the CDR3 is 16 residues.

This clone was picked up many times. The read stops 3 residues short of the end of the CDR3; the missing end is completed from the germline J gene. The chain carries TRBV4-1 and TRBJ2-3; 9 bases align to TRBD1. Germline assignment: CDR1 MGHRA and CDR2 YSYEKL. The length of the CDR3 is 14 residues. J gave up 3 bases and V 7 bases, and 5 bases lay outside the gene matches. The CDR3 region is CASTRDRETDTQYF. The part of the CDR3 DNA that was read is TGCGCCAGCACAAGGGACAGGGAGACAGATACG.

Many counts were recorded for this clone. The read ends 3 residues early relative to the CDR3; the germline J gene fills the gap. The genes are TRBV30 and TRBJ1-1; D unresolved. The germline CDR1 and CDR2 sequences are GTSNPN and SVGIG (reference sequence). The V end was cut by 1 base, the J end by 1 base, with 4 bases between. The CDR3 loop spans 12 amino acids. The part of the CDR3 DNA that was read is TGTGCCTGGAGTGAGGGGAACACTGAA. This codes for CAWSEGNTE. The whole CDR3 region reads CAWSEGNTEAFF.

This clone was seen ten or more times. The CDR3 end lies 3 residues beyond the end of the read and is filled in from the germline J gene. The chain uses TRBV7-3 and TRBJ2-7; TRBD1 matches at 10 bases. The V segment lost 6 bases and the J segment 6 bases; nucleotides outside the gene matches: 2. CDR3 length: 12 residues. Per the germline V gene, CDR1 is SGHTA and CDR2 is FQGTGA. The sequenced part of the CDR3 DNA is TGTGCCAGCAGACGGACAGGGGGCGAG. Translating it yields CASRRTGGE. The entire CDR3 is CASRRTGGEQYF.

This clone has a count of ten or more. The CDR3 end falls 3 residues outside the read, so it is completed with the germline J gene. The rearrangement joins TRBV30 to TRBJ1-1; D unclear. The CDR3 contains 13 residues. Trimming left V 8 bases short and J 5 bases short, with 18 bases between. The germline gives CDR1 GTSNPN, CDR2 SVGIG (reference sequence). The CDR3 here is CATTKSGQTEAFF. The CDR3 DNA, read in part, is TGTGCCACGACCAAATCAGGCCAGACTGAA.

This clone was found many times. Sequencing ends 3 residues short of the CDR3 end; the germline J gene provides the rest. The chain carries TRBV5-1 and TRBJ2-2; 8 bases fit TRBD1. The CDR3 loop spans 15 amino acids. After removal of 2 bases from V and 5 bases from J, the junction contained 5 bases not matched to a gene. The germline V gene has CDR1 SGHRS and CDR2 YFSETQ. CDR3 protein: CASSFLTGVTGELFF. Partial CDR3 DNA: TGCGCCAGCAGCTTCTTGACAGGGGTTACCGGGGAG.

This clone came up many times. Sequencing ends 3 residues short of the CDR3 end; the germline J gene provides the rest. The chain is built from TRBV4-2 and TRBJ2-5; 10 nucleotides align to TRBD1. The CDR3 covers 16 residues. The germline V gene has CDR1 LGHNA and CDR2 YNFKEQ. J was trimmed by 5 bases and V by 1 base; bases with no gene match: 7. The sequenced CDR3 bases are TGTGCCAGCAGCCAAGGGGGGGACAGGGGAGCTGAGACC. It is translated as CASSQGGDRGAET. The full CDR3 is CASSQGGDRGAETQYF.

In its sample, this clone was seen many times. The CDR3 end falls 3 residues outside the read, so it is completed with the germline J gene. This rearrangement joins TRBV27 to TRBJ1-5; no firm D call. CDR3 length equals 11 residues. Germline V gene lookup returns CDR1 MNHEY and CDR2 SMNVEV (reference sequence). Trimming pared 6 bases from V and 6 bases from J, leaving 6 bases between. CDR3 bases read: TGTGCCAGCAGCCTTATTCAGCCC. This translates into CASSLIQP. The complete CDR3 reads CASSLIQPQHF.

This clone was recorded at least ten times. Read sequence stops 3 residues before the CDR3 end, and the germline J gene provides the missing end. The rearrangement uses TRBV19 and TRBJ2-7; 11 bases map to TRBD2. The CDR3 loop spans 15 amino acids. Unmatched junction bases numbered 9, after V lost 5 bases and J lost 6 bases. Germline loops: CDR1 LNHDA, CDR2 SQIVND (reference sequence). Partial CDR3 DNA: TGTGCCAGTAGTTTGACTAGCGGGGTACCTGGCGAG. Its translation is CASSLTSGVPGE. The full CDR3 sequence reads CASSLTSGVPGEQYF.

This clone was seen repeatedly, ten times or more. The read falls 3 residues short of the CDR3 end, and the missing part is taken from the germline J gene. The rearrangement joins TRBV2 to TRBJ2-1, with 7 bases matching TRBD1. Germline V CDR1 and CDR2: SNHLY, FYNNEI. The V segment lost 5 bases and the J segment 4 bases; nucleotides outside the gene matches: 11. The CDR3 contains 16 residues. The covered CDR3 bases are TGTGCCAGCAGTAACCCGACAGGGCGAGGATACAATGAG. It codes for CASSNPTGRGYNE. The full CDR3 protein is CASSNPTGRGYNEQFF.

A note on this clone: The read ends 3 residues before the CDR3 terminus; that terminus is restored from the germline J gene. The chain carries TRBV5-1 and TRBJ2-7; 7 nucleotides line up with TRBD2. This CDR3 comprises 14 residues. In germline, CDR1 is SGHRS, CDR2 YFSETQ. V trimming: 0 bases; J trimming: 4 bases; junction bases outside the gene matches: 4. The part of the CDR3 DNA that was read is TGCGCCAGCAGCTTGGAGCGGGGTGGGTACGAG. This encodes CASSLERGGYE. The whole CDR3 region reads CASSLERGGYEQYF.

This clone was counted at least ten times. The read ends 3 residues before the CDR3 terminus; that terminus is restored from the germline J gene. The chain recombines TRBV2 with TRBJ1-1, with D maybe TRBD1 (5 bases). This CDR3 is built from 14 residues. The germline CDR1 and CDR2 sequences are SNHLY and FYNNEI. Trimming took 2 bases from V and 5 from J, leaving 12 bases between them. CDR3 bases read: TGTGCCAGCAGTGAATTCGGGGGGAGGACTGAA. Protein: CASSEFGGRTE. The entire CDR3 reads CASSEFGGRTEAFF.

This clone was observed many times. The sequence runs out 3 residues before the end of the CDR3; the remainder is reconstructed from the germline J gene. The chain is built from TRBV20-1 and TRBJ1-5, with D unresolved. The V gene lost 6 bases and the J gene lost 2 bases, with 11 bases spanning the gap. The CDR3 consists of 13 residues. CDR1 is DFQATT, CDR2 SNEGSKA, per germline (reference sequence). CDR3 loop: CSARLEGNQPQHF. The covered CDR3 bases are TGCAGTGCACGACTAGAGGGCAATCAGCCC.

This clone was seen many times. The CDR3 end falls 3 residues outside the read, so it is completed with the germline J gene. The chain links TRBV2 to TRBJ2-6; tentative D call: TRBD1 (6 bases). This CDR3 spans 14 amino acids. V was pared by 6 bases and J by 4 bases, with 10 bases between. CDR1 is SNHLY, CDR2 FYNNEI, per germline. CDR3 DNA (partial): TGTGCCAGCAGGAGGACAGACGGGGCCAACGTC. Translating it yields CASRRTDGANV. The whole CDR3 sequence reads CASRRTDGANVLTF. Combining the CDR3 with reference TRBV2 and TRBJ2-6 gives the whole variable domain EPEVTQTPSHQVTQMGQEVILRCVPISNHLYFYWYRQILGQKVEFLVSFYNNEISEKSEIFDDQFSVERPDGSNFTLKIRSTKLEDSAMYFCASRRTDGANVLTFGAGSRLTVL.

This clone was detected ten times or more. The CDR3 end is not reached by the read, which stops 3 residues before it; the germline J gene fills it in. The gene calls are TRBV5-1 and TRBJ2-1, with 8 nucleotides matching TRBD1. The germline V gene has CDR1 SGHRS and CDR2 YFSETQ. This CDR3 region has 16 residues. The ends lost 3 bases at V and 0 bases at J; junction bases unmatched: 5. CDR3 DNA (partial): TGCGCCAGCAGCTCAAACAGGGGGAGCTCCTACAATGAG. It translates to CASSSNRGSSYNE. The full CDR3 reads CASSSNRGSSYNEQFF.

This clone occurred many times. The read finishes 3 residues shy of the CDR3 end, and the germline J gene is used to complete it. The J gene is TRBJ2-1, the V gene TRBV5-6; tentatively, D is TRBD2 (5 bases). The V end was cut by 5 bases, the J end by 0 bases, with 9 bases between. The CDR3 runs to 14 residues. CDR1 is SGHDT and CDR2 is YYEEEE in the germline V gene. The CDR3 bases that were read are TGTGCCAGCAGGCCGGGGAGCTCCTACAATGAG. Encoded protein: CASRPGSSYNE. The whole CDR3 protein reads CASRPGSSYNEQFF.